The 23 T cell receptor beta chains in this list originate from one sample, sequenced in a study of response to subunit inactivated influenza vaccine. TCRdb processed the RT-PCR reads anew with MiXCR; each CDR3 protein has one entry. Of roughly 780,000 distinct CDR3 sequences listed, around 20% are singletons. Sample: PBMCs from blood, taken 5 to 6 days after vaccination. Source of these receptors: a man in his forties or fifties who received an inactivated influenza vaccine.

This clonotype was observed a handful of times. The rearrangement joins TRBV7-2 to TRBJ2-3; the D gene is possibly TRBD2 (6 bases). V was trimmed by 5 bases and J by 4 bases, leaving 13 bases between them. This CDR3 is 14 amino acids long. CDR1 and CDR2 (germline): SGHTA, FQGNSA. Written as DNA, the CDR3 is TGTGCCAGCAGCGTCGGGGGTTCCGCAGATACGCAGTATTTT. This encodes CASSVGGSADTQYF.

In this sample, this clonotype turned up a few times. The J gene is TRBJ2-7, the V gene TRBV7-2, with 9 bases fitting TRBD2. CDR1 SGHTA and CDR2 FQGNSA come from the germline V gene. With V trimmed by 5 bases and J by 0 bases, 8 bases remained unmatched. The CDR3 consists of 16 residues. The CDR3: CASSPLAGVTSYEQYF. The CDR3 DNA is TGTGCCAGCAGCCCTTTAGCGGGAGTAACCTCCTACGAGCAGTACTTC.

The chain couples TRBV4-2 to TRBJ2-5; the D gene is possibly TRBD2 (6 bases). The CDR3 contains 14 residues. CDR1 LGHNA and CDR2 YNFKEQ come from the germline V gene. The germline V and J ends were trimmed by 6 bases and 3 bases, with 14 bases remaining between them. The CDR3 is CASSWGTGEETQYF. Here the CDR3 DNA reads TGTGCCAGCAGTTGGGGGACGGGAGAAGAGACCCAGTACTTC.

This clonotype was seen a few times. This clone may be a read error of a much larger clone one base away. The chain carries TRBV5-1 and TRBJ2-7; 9 nucleotides match TRBD1. Germline V gives CDR1 SGHRS, CDR2 YFSETQ. J lost 3 bases, V lost 7 bases, and 5 bases had no gene match. CDR3 size: 13 residues. The CDR3 reads CASGRDRDYEQYF. The CDR3, as DNA: TGCGCCAGCGGCCGGGACAGGGACTACGAGCAGTACTTC. The full variable domain, rest sourced from reference TRBV5-1 and TRBJ2-7, is KAGVTQTPRYLIKTRGQQVTLSCSPISGHRSVSWYQQTPGQGLQFLFEYFSETQRNKGNFPGRFSGRQFSNSRSEMNVSTLELGDSALYLCASGRDRDYEQYFGPGTRLTVT.

This clonotype has just a few counts. The chain combines TRBV3-1 with TRBJ2-7, with D uncertain. Trimming shortened V by 0 bases and J by 1 base, and 13 bases separated the two germline ends. The length of the CDR3 is 16 residues. Germline lookup yields CDR1 LGHDT and CDR2 YNNKEL (reference sequence). CDR3 residues: CASSQDPNGRSYEQYF. Here the CDR3 DNA reads TGTGCCAGCAGCCAAGATCCTAATGGCAGGTCCTACGAGCAGTACTTC.

The table lists this clonotype with a few counts. This sequence joins TRBV27 and TRBJ1-4, with D possibly matching TRBD1 (6 bases). CDR1 is MNHEY, CDR2 SMNVEV, per germline (reference sequence). Trimming stripped 7 bases from V and 8 bases from J, with 17 bases between. The CDR3 has 14 amino acids. The CDR3 DNA reads TGTGCCAGCAAAATCCGACAGGATAGCGAAAAACTGTTTTTT. It specifies CASKIRQDSEKLFF.

This sequence joins TRBV20-1 and TRBJ2-5; D gene uncertain. The V gene lost 2 bases and the J gene lost 1 base, with 11 bases spanning the gap. The CDR3 sequence is 14 residues long. Per germline, CDR1 DFQATT and CDR2 SNEGSKA (reference sequence). The CDR3 sequence: CSARIPGFQETQYF. CDR3 sequence (DNA): TGCAGTGCTAGAATACCCGGTTTCCAAGAGACCCAGTACTTC.

This clonotype was observed a handful of times. The rearrangement links TRBV6-1 to TRBJ2-7; the match to TRBD1 covers 11 bases. CDR1 MNHNS and CDR2 SASEGT come from the germline V gene. V gave up 6 bases and J gave up 0 bases; unmatched junction bases: 4. This CDR3 is 15 amino acids long. DNA of the CDR3: TGTGCCAGCAGCCAAGGACAGGGGGCCTCCTACGAGCAGTACTTC. Amino acids: CASSQGQGASYEQYF.

Only a few counts were recorded for this clonotype. The chain carries TRBV29-1 and TRBJ2-2; 9 bases match TRBD1. Trimming cost V 7 bases and J 0 bases; bases outside gene matches: 3. Germline CDR1 SQVTM, CDR2 ANQGSEA. The CDR3 spans 14 residues. In DNA form, the CDR3 reads TGCAGCGGCTGGACAGGGGCGAACACCGGGGAGCTGTTTTTT. Its protein product is CSGWTGANTGELFF.

J is TRBJ2-5 and V is TRBV9; D possibly corresponds to TRBD2 (5 bases). The germline V gene has CDR1 SGDLS and CDR2 YYNGEE. The CDR3 is 16 residues long. V was cut by 0 bases and J by 1 base, with 13 bases left in between. CDR3 residues: CASSVGSSSGQETQYF. In DNA, the CDR3 is TGTGCCAGCAGCGTAGGATCGTCGAGCGGCCAAGAGACCCAGTACTTC.

This chain joins TRBV21-1 and TRBJ1-6. TRBV21-1 counts as a pseudogene. The CDR3 length is 9 residues. CDR3 in DNA: TGTGCCAGCCATTCACCCCTCCACTTT. Amino acids: CASHSPLHF.

This clonotype was counted only a few times. The chain uses TRBV9 and TRBJ2-2, with TRBD2 matching 9 bases. This CDR3 region has 15 residues. CDR1 is SGDLS and CDR2 is YYNGEE in the germline V gene. V shed 4 bases, J shed 6 bases, and the junction held 7 bases outside the gene matches. CDR3: CASSRSVAGAGELFF. CDR3 DNA sequence: TGTGCCAGCAGCCGGTCGGTAGCGGGAGCCGGGGAGCTGTTTTTT.

This chain connects TRBV6-5 to TRBJ2-2; D is undetermined. This CDR3 has 12 residues. Trimming cost V 2 bases and J 7 bases, with 5 bases left between them. The germline gives CDR1 MNHEY, CDR2 SVGAGI. The chain's CDR3 is CASSYGIGELFF. CDR3 bases: TGTGCCAGCAGTTACGGAATCGGGGAGCTGTTTTTT.

Many counts were recorded for this clonotype. The rearrangement uses TRBV5-1 and TRBJ2-2; D unclear. Germline V gene lookup returns CDR1 SGHRS and CDR2 YFSETQ. Trimming pared 4 bases from V and 2 bases from J, leaving 9 bases between. The CDR3 totals 14 residues. The CDR3 protein is CASSRASNTGELFF. CDR3 DNA sequence: TGCGCCAGCAGCCGGGCCTCAAACACCGGGGAGCTGTTTTTT.

The chain has TRBV10-3 and TRBJ2-2, with D possibly TRBD2 on 6 matching bases. The CDR3 loop spans 14 amino acids. Trimming cost V 5 bases and J 2 bases, with 9 bases left between them. The germline gives CDR1 ENHRY, CDR2 SYGVKD. The CDR3, as DNA: TGTGCCATCAGTCCTGGACTAAACACCGGGGAGCTGTTTTTT. Its protein is CAISPGLNTGELFF.

The rearrangement uses TRBV6-2 or TRBV6-3 and TRBJ2-7; 7 positions match TRBD2. V gave up 6 bases and J gave up 5 bases; unmatched junction bases: 13. Germline values: CDR1 MNHEY, CDR2 SVGEGT. The CDR3 totals 15 residues. In nucleotides, the CDR3 is TGTGCCAGCAGCCTAGGAGGGCGGGAGTTCCACGAGCAGTACTTC. Protein product: CASSLGGREFHEQYF.

This sequence joins TRBV11-1 and TRBJ2-3; TRBD2 matches 7 bases. The CDR3 has 18 residues. Germline-derived CDR1 and CDR2 are SGHAT and FQDESV (reference sequence). V shed 0 bases and J 4 bases; nucleotides not matched to a gene: 13. CDR3 sequence: CASSLASWTSARADTQYF. The CDR3 nucleotides read TGTGCCAGCAGCTTAGCCTCCTGGACTAGTGCAAGGGCAGATACGCAGTATTTT.

The rearrangement uses TRBV4-1 and TRBJ1-2; the D is unclear. The CDR3 spans 17 residues. Germline CDR1 and CDR2: MGHRA and YSYEKL. Trimming took 0 bases from V and 4 from J, leaving 18 bases between them. The CDR3 spells CASSQEGRGPPIYGYTF. As DNA, the CDR3 is TGCGCCAGCAGCCAAGAGGGCCGGGGTCCCCCCATCTATGGCTACACCTTC.

This CDR3 reads CASSQAGRGSNQPQHF. The CDR3 DNA sequence: TGTGCCAGCAGCCAAGCGGGCAGGGGCAGCAATCAGCCCCAGCATTTT. The chain links TRBV3-1 to TRBJ1-5, with TRBD1 as a possible D gene (6 bases). The V gene's germline CDR1 is LGHDT and CDR2 YNNKEL (reference sequence). Trimming removed 1 base from V and 1 base from J, with 11 bases in between. The CDR3 is made up of 16 amino acids.

J is TRBJ2-1 and V is TRBV5-1, with a weak D call TRBD2 (5 bases). The V gene's germline CDR1 is SGHRS and CDR2 YFSETQ. CDR3 size: 15 residues. Trimming removed 0 bases from V and 15 bases from J, with 22 bases in between. The CDR3 reads CASSLATSPGRRWFF. Written as DNA, the CDR3 is TGCGCCAGCAGCTTGGCGACTTCACCGGGCCGGAGGTGGTTCTTC.

V usage is TRBV5-6 and J usage is TRBJ1-6; D not certain. The CDR3 covers 16 residues. Germline CDR1 is SGHDT and CDR2 is YYEEEE. Trimming took off 0 bases at V and 6 bases at J, with 13 bases between the two ends. The CDR3 protein is CASSLDPGLRNSPLHF. CDR3 nucleotides: TGTGCCAGCAGCTTGGACCCGGGGTTGCGTAATTCACCCCTCCACTTT. Looking up the rest from reference TRBV5-6 and TRBJ1-6 gives the full variable domain: DAGVTQSPTHLIKTRGQQVTLRCSPKSGHDTVSWYQQALGQGPQFIFQYYEEEERQRGNFPDRFSGHQFPNYSSELNVNALLLGDSALYLCASSLDPGLRNSPLHFGNGTRLTVT.

In this sample, this clonotype turned up a few times. The genes are TRBV6-1 and TRBJ2-7, with 10 bases fitting TRBD1. The CDR3 extends over 14 amino acids. Germline V lookup: CDR1 MNHNS, CDR2 SASEGT. V lost 2 bases to trimming and J lost 5 bases; unmatched junction nucleotides: 3. CDR3 DNA sequence: TGTGCCAGCAGTGAAATGGGACAGGGGAACGAGCAGTACTTC. Translated: CASSEMGQGNEQYF.

The rearrangement uses TRBV29-1 and TRBJ2-5, with 7 nucleotides matching TRBD2. The junction had 3 bases not matched to a gene; V was cut back by 8 bases and J by 0 bases. Germline lookup yields CDR1 SQVTM and CDR2 ANQGSEA. CDR3 length: 12 residues. CDR3 DNA: TGCAGCTTTCGGGGGGACCAAGAGACCCAGTACTTC. It yields the protein CSFRGDQETQYF.